Below, 32 T cell receptor beta chains from the same sample are listed, as sequenced in a study of cytomegalovirus exposure and HLA in healthy donors. It was with 60 Vbeta and 13 Jbeta primers that the PCR ran. Sequencing was performed with immunoSEQ multiplex PCR; in TCRdb, only in-frame clones are kept and a portion is missing. The sample lists about 200,000 clones, 65% to 85% occurring once. The sequenced material came from PBMCs. These receptor sequences come from a man aged 30 to 45 in good health and CMV-seronegative.

The chain links TRBV19 to TRBJ1-1; TRBD1 is a possible D gene (5 bases). Per the germline V gene, CDR1 is LNHDA and CDR2 is SQIVND (reference sequence). This CDR3 comprises 17 residues. The germline V and J ends were trimmed by 4 bases and 1 base, with 19 bases remaining between them. Here the CDR3 DNA reads TGTGCCAGTAGTAGCGGAGGGGCTGGCCGGGGGAACACTGAAGCTTTCTTT. This gives the protein CASSSGGAGRGNTEAFF.

This clone was observed a single time. This chain uses TRBV18 with TRBJ2-7; 9 bases align to TRBD1. Germline values: CDR1 KGHSH, CDR2 LQKENI. The CDR3 has 13 amino acids. The V gene end was trimmed by 6 bases and the J gene end by 6 bases; junction bases not matched to a gene: 6. CDR3 DNA: TGTGCCAGCTCGCCCGGGACAGGGATCGAGCAGTACTTC. Protein sequence: CASSPGTGIEQYF.

J is TRBJ1-5 and V is TRBV6-5, with 9 bases identical to TRBD1. The CDR3 contains 14 residues. The J segment lost 7 bases and the V segment lost 0 bases, leaving 1 base of the junction unmatched. The V gene's germline CDR1 is MNHEY and CDR2 SVGAGI. CDR3 amino acids: CASSYSGTGQPQHF. The CDR3 DNA reads TGTGCCAGCAGTTACTCAGGGACAGGGCAGCCCCAGCATTTT.

This rearrangement joins TRBV4-1 to TRBJ1-3; 7 bases fit TRBD1. From germline, CDR1 is MGHRA and CDR2 YSYEKL. The J segment lost 3 bases and the V segment lost 4 bases, leaving 6 bases of the junction unmatched. CDR3 length: 15 amino acids. The CDR3 loop is CASSPLQGSGNTIYF. As DNA, the CDR3 is TGCGCCAGCAGCCCCTTACAGGGGAGTGGAAACACCATATATTTT.

The V gene is TRBV5-1, the J gene TRBJ2-7; TRBD1 aligns across 10 bases. The V segment lost 0 bases and the J segment 4 bases; nucleotides outside the gene matches: 4. The CDR3 runs 15 residues. Germline V CDR1 and CDR2: SGHRS, YFSETQ. CDR3 protein: CASSLGGTGVYEQYF. Here the CDR3 DNA reads TGCGCCAGCAGCTTGGGTGGGACAGGGGTTTACGAGCAGTACTTC. Based on the CDR3 plus reference TRBV5-1 and TRBJ2-7, the full variable domain is KAGVTQTPRYLIKTRGQQVTLSCSPISGHRSVSWYQQTPGQGLQFLFEYFSETQRNKGNFPGRFSGRQFSNSRSEMNVSTLELGDSALYLCASSLGGTGVYEQYFGPGTRLTVT.

This clone has only a few counts. The J gene is TRBJ1-6, the V gene TRBV28; the D gene is possibly TRBD1 (5 bases). V gave up 8 bases and J gave up 0 bases, with 11 bases separating them. The germline gives CDR1 MDHEN, CDR2 SYDVKM. CDR3 length: 15 amino acids. The CDR3 DNA is TGTGCCAGCCGAAGGGGCCGCTCCTATAATTCACCCCTCCACTTT. Its translation is CASRRGRSYNSPLHF.

The rearrangement uses TRBV6-5 and TRBJ1-2, with D possibly TRBD1 on 6 matching bases. Germline lookup yields CDR1 MNHEY and CDR2 SVGAGI. Trimming left V 2 bases short and J 8 bases short, with 18 bases between. The CDR3 extends over 15 amino acids. The CDR3 spells CASSYPGGPARGYTF. In nucleotides, the CDR3 is TGTGCCAGCAGTTACCCGGGGGGGCCAGCCAGAGGCTACACCTTC.

The table lists this clone with a few counts. This chain connects TRBV14 to TRBJ2-5; TRBD2 agrees at 15 bases. Near its end, the DNA agrees better with TRBJ2-7, so the J call may be wrong. Germline V gives CDR1 SGHDN, CDR2 FVKESK. The CDR3 is 15 residues long. CDR3 in amino acids: CASSPGLAGGYEQYF. The CDR3 DNA is TGTGCCAGCAGCCCGGGACTAGCGGGGGGCTACGAGCAGTACTTC.

The chain couples TRBV28 to TRBJ2-5, with 7 nucleotides matching TRBD2. The germline V gene encodes CDR1 MDHEN and CDR2 SYDVKM. There are 14 residues in the CDR3. J was trimmed by 2 bases and V by 5 bases; bases with no gene match: 5. The CDR3 nucleotides read TGTGCCAGCAGTGCGGGACTAACACAAGAGACCCAGTACTTC. This translates into CASSAGLTQETQYF.

This clone was observed a single time. The V gene is TRBV6-1, the J gene TRBJ1-6; D may be TRBD1 (6 bases). V lost 0 bases to trimming and J lost 8 bases, with 11 bases between them. This CDR3 is 15 amino acids long. CDR1 and CDR2 from the germline V gene are MNHNS and SASEGT. Here the CDR3 DNA reads TGTGCCAGCAGTGAAGCCCCAGGGGCCCATTCACCCCTCCACTTT. As protein: CASSEAPGAHSPLHF.

A few counts support this clone. The chain uses TRBV5-4 and TRBJ1-3; D is perhaps TRBD1 (5 bases). V lost 1 base and J 4 bases, leaving 9 bases between the germline ends. The CDR3 consists of 14 residues. The germline CDR1 and CDR2 sequences are SGHNT and YYREEE (reference sequence). This CDR3 reads CASSLQGAGNTIYF. The CDR3 nucleotides read TGTGCCAGCAGCTTGCAAGGGGCGGGAAACACCATATATTTT.

The rearrangement joins TRBV21-1 to TRBJ2-1; whether TRBD2, the table's D call, matches the DNA was not checked. TRBV21-1 is a recognized pseudogene. The CDR3 consists of 18 residues. The CDR3 is CASSKRGLAVSSYNEQFF. DNA for the CDR3: TGTGCCAGCAGCAAAAGGGGACTAGCGGTGAGCTCCTACAATGAGCAGTTCTTC.

This clone was seen only once. The CDR3 sequence: CASRGTQAGSYNEQFF. The CDR3 DNA reads as TGCGCCAGCAGGGGGACCCAGGCGGGGAGCTACAATGAGCAGTTCTTC. V usage is TRBV10-2 and J usage is TRBJ2-1; perhaps TRBD2 as D (6 bases). The CDR3 has 16 residues. V shed 6 bases and J shed 3 bases, with 18 bases lying between them. Germline V gives CDR1 WSHSY, CDR2 SAAADI.

This clone was counted a few times. CDR3 protein: CASSLMGQGLYGYTF. The CDR3 DNA is TGTGCCAGCAGTTTAATGGGACAGGGGCTCTATGGCTACACCTTC. This chain connects TRBV28 to TRBJ1-2; TRBD1 agrees at 10 bases. Trimming took 2 bases from V and 4 from J; bases not matched to a gene: 4. Germline assignment: CDR1 MDHEN and CDR2 SYDVKM. The CDR3 has 15 amino acids.

The V call is TRBV9, the J call TRBJ1-2; D is possibly TRBD1 (6 bases). CDR1 and CDR2 (germline): SGDLS, YYNGEE. V lost 4 bases, J lost 6 bases, and 22 bases lay in between. CDR3 length: 16 amino acids. The CDR3 bases are TGTGCCAGCAGCCATCCCAGGGGAAGCAAGTTTGATGGCTACACCTTC. This translates into CASSHPRGSKFDGYTF.

The chain has TRBV15 and TRBJ1-2; D possibly corresponds to TRBD1 (6 bases). With 5 bases removed from V and 6 bases from J, the gap between germline ends came to 16 bases. Germline CDR1 LNHNV, CDR2 YYDKDF (reference sequence). The CDR3 is 14 amino acids. CDR3 DNA: TGTGCCACCAGCCAATCGAGGGGGTTCCATGGCTACACCTTC. Encoded protein: CATSQSRGFHGYTF. The whole variable domain, remainder taken from reference TRBV15 and TRBJ1-2, is DAMVIQNPRYQVTQFGKPVTLSCSQTLNHNVMYWYQQKSSQAPKLLFHYYDKDFNNEADTPDNFQSRRPNTSFCFLDIRSPGLGDTAMYLCATSQSRGFHGYTFGSGTRLTVV.

Here the CDR3 DNA reads TGCGCCAGCAGCAAACAGGGGGCGCGAGAGACCCAGTACTTC. It translates to CASSKQGARETQYF. This chain links TRBV5-1 with TRBJ2-5; 9 bases map to TRBD1. The CDR3 consists of 14 residues. The germline gives CDR1 SGHRS, CDR2 YFSETQ. V trimming: 4 bases; J trimming: 4 bases; junction bases outside the gene matches: 5.

The chain recombines TRBV5-5 with TRBJ2-3; D is unresolved. The CDR3 has 15 amino acids. Trimming removed 0 bases from V and 2 bases from J, with 10 bases in between. Germline-derived CDR1 and CDR2 are SGHKS and YYEKEE (reference sequence). In DNA, the CDR3 is TGTGCCAGCAGCTTGGACTCCTTCTTCACAGATACGCAGTATTTT. Translation: CASSLDSFFTDTQYF.

This clone was observed a single time. V usage is TRBV6-6 and J usage is TRBJ2-3; TRBD1 might be the D (6 bases). Trimming pared 7 bases from V and 0 bases from J, leaving 17 bases between. The CDR3 spans 16 residues. Germline V CDR1 and CDR2: MNHNY, SVGAGI (reference sequence). The CDR3 region has the DNA TGTGCCAGCATCCTAACGGGACACCCGAGCACAGATACGCAGTATTTT. This sequence encodes CASILTGHPSTDTQYF.

Here the CDR3 reads CASSWLAGPGADTQYF. CDR3 sequence (DNA): TGTGCCAGCAGCTGGCTAGCGGGGCCAGGGGCAGATACGCAGTATTTT. The rearrangement links TRBV11-2 to TRBJ2-3; 9 bases agree with TRBD2. With V trimmed by 4 bases and J by 4 bases, 9 bases remained unmatched. CDR3 length: 16 residues. CDR1 and CDR2 (germline): SGHAT, FQNNGV. Using reference TRBV11-2 and TRBJ2-3 for the parts outside the CDR3, the full variable domain is EAGVAQSPRYKIIEKRQSVAFWCNPISGHATLYWYQQILGQGPKLLIQFQNNGVVDDSQLPKDRFSAERLKGVDSTLKIQPAKLEDSAVYLCASSWLAGPGADTQYFGPGTRLTVL.

V and J are TRBV6-6 and TRBJ2-2; D is perhaps TRBD1 (6 bases). Germline V gives CDR1 MNHNY, CDR2 SVGAGI (reference sequence). Trimming stripped 4 bases from V and 1 base from J, with 10 bases between. The CDR3 totals 15 residues. The CDR3 sequence is CASSSTGQNTGELFF. In DNA form, the CDR3 reads TGTGCCAGCAGTTCAACAGGGCAGAACACCGGGGAGCTGTTTTTT.

The rearrangement joins TRBV7-6 to TRBJ1-3; D gene uncertain. The CDR3 length is 16 residues. V lost 1 base, J lost 4 bases, and 14 bases lay in between. CDR1 and CDR2 (germline): SGHVS, FNYEAQ. CDR3 residues: CASSLVSAGAGNTIYF. The DNA for the CDR3 is TGTGCCAGCAGCTTAGTCTCTGCGGGAGCCGGAAACACCATATATTTT.

This sequence joins TRBV5-1 and TRBJ2-2, with 8 nucleotides matching TRBD1. The CDR3 extends over 15 amino acids. V dropped 4 bases and J dropped 1; count of bases not matched to a gene: 3. Germline CDR1 SGHRS, CDR2 YFSETQ. Here the CDR3 reads CASSRTGMNTGELFF. In DNA, the CDR3 is TGCGCCAGCAGCCGGACAGGGATGAACACCGGGGAGCTGTTTTTT.

This chain joins TRBV10-3 and TRBJ1-2; D unclear. V was shortened by 3 bases and J by 8 bases, with 10 bases between the two germline ends. The V gene's germline CDR1 is ENHRY and CDR2 SYGVKD. CDR3 length equals 12 residues. DNA of the CDR3: TGTGCCATCAGTGATCCGGGAGGAGGCTACACCTTC. Residues: CAISDPGGGYTF.

This clone appeared once. The chain combines TRBV25-1 with TRBJ2-1; tentatively, D is TRBD1 (5 bases). The V and J ends lost 1 base and 0 bases respectively, with 10 bases between them. CDR1 and CDR2 (germline): MGHDK, SYGVNS. The CDR3 contains 16 residues. CDR3 protein: CASSEWGASSYNEQFF. The DNA of the CDR3 is TGTGCCAGCAGTGAATGGGGCGCGAGCTCCTACAATGAGCAGTTCTTC.

This clone was recorded once. The chain recombines TRBV4-3 with TRBJ1-1; D is undetermined. The CDR3 runs 14 residues. Trimming removed 5 bases at V and 1 base at J, with 11 bases between. Per the germline V gene, CDR1 is LGHNA and CDR2 is YSLEER. The CDR3: CASSSLTGNTEAFF. The CDR3, as DNA: TGCGCCAGCAGCTCACTAACGGGGAACACTGAAGCTTTCTTT.

This clone was picked up a small number of times. The chain combines TRBV4-2 with TRBJ1-3; D is unclear. V was cut by 0 bases and J by 1 base, with 7 bases left in between. Germline V gene sequence: CDR1 LGHNA, CDR2 YNFKEQ. The CDR3 is 15 amino acids. The CDR3 region is CASSQDEGSGNTIYF. The CDR3 DNA reads TGTGCCAGCAGCCAAGATGAGGGTTCTGGAAACACCATATATTTT.

The chain combines TRBV5-4 with TRBJ2-5, with TRBD2 identical over 13 bases. CDR3 size: 16 residues. The V segment lost 4 bases and the J segment 2 bases; nucleotides outside the gene matches: 5. Germline assignment: CDR1 SGHNT and CDR2 YYREEE (reference sequence). The CDR3 region is CASSSGLAGDQETQYF. DNA for the CDR3: TGTGCCAGCAGCAGCGGACTAGCGGGGGATCAAGAGACCCAGTACTTC.

This CDR3 is CASSRDGGSYNEQFF. As DNA, the CDR3 is TGTGCCAGCAGTCGGGACGGGGGCTCCTACAATGAGCAGTTCTTC. This rearrangement joins TRBV6-1 to TRBJ2-1; tentative D call: TRBD2 (6 bases). This CDR3 region has 15 residues. The V gene lost 5 bases and the J gene lost 0 bases, with 11 bases spanning the gap. Germline V gives CDR1 MNHNS, CDR2 SASEGT.

This clone occurred a few times. The chain couples TRBV11-1 to TRBJ1-4; 9 bases are a match to TRBD1. The trim removed 1 base at V and 7 bases at J, leaving 13 bases unmatched. This CDR3 region has 18 residues. CDR1 and CDR2 from the germline V gene are SGHAT and FQDESV (reference sequence). CDR3 residues: CASSLVAQGAWVSEKLFF. CDR3 sequence (DNA): TGTGCCAGCAGCTTAGTTGCACAGGGGGCGTGGGTATCTGAAAAACTGTTTTTT.

The CDR3: CASSPRLAGGTGELFF. The DNA of the CDR3 is TGCGCCAGCAGCCCTCGACTAGCGGGAGGCACCGGGGAGCTGTTTTTT. The J gene is TRBJ2-2, the V gene TRBV5-1; 13 bases map to TRBD2. The CDR3 runs 16 residues. The germline V gene encodes CDR1 SGHRS and CDR2 YFSETQ. With V trimmed by 4 bases and J by 4 bases, 4 bases remained unmatched. Full variable domain (remainder filled in from reference TRBV5-1 and TRBJ2-2): KAGVTQTPRYLIKTRGQQVTLSCSPISGHRSVSWYQQTPGQGLQFLFEYFSETQRNKGNFPGRFSGRQFSNSRSEMNVSTLELGDSALYLCASSPRLAGGTGELFFGEGSRLTVL.

In its sample, this clone was seen once. The V gene is TRBV11-2, the J gene TRBJ2-3; 8 bases fit TRBD2. The trim removed 1 base at V and 2 bases at J, leaving 8 bases unmatched. CDR1 is SGHAT, CDR2 FQNNGV, per germline. The CDR3 runs to 17 residues. Here the CDR3 reads CASSLGLAGFSTDTQYF. CDR3 DNA: TGTGCCAGCAGCTTAGGGTTAGCGGGGTTTTCCACAGATACGCAGTATTTT.